Sequencing of this TCR beta chain was carried out in a study of cytomegalovirus exposure and HLA in healthy donors. With regard to this clone: Its antigen remains unknown.

Findings of the study overall: Later analysis suggested most CMV-associated TCR beta chains were HLA-restricted. Donors belonging to an Asian-associated ancestry cluster reportedly showed fewer N-insertions in productive TCRs than the approximately 670-donor mean, according to what a later analysis found.

This PCR relied on a set of 60 Vbeta primers and 13 Jbeta primers. This table comes from immunoSEQ multiplex PCR, and its TCRdb copy is limited to in-frame clones, with some not included. The sample has about 64,000 clones, 77% seen once. V lost 6 bases to trimming and J lost 4 bases, with 11 bases between them. CDR1 SGDLS and CDR2 YYNGEE come from the germline V gene. The CDR3 covers 14 residues. The chain has TRBV9 and TRBJ2-6; the D is unclear. Sequenced: PBMCs. This TCR was sampled from a male donor in good health and CMV-seropositive. This CDR3 reads CASTTNSGANVLTF. The CDR3 DNA is TGTGCCAGCACCACGAACTCCGGGGCCAACGTCCTGACTTTC.